The T cell receptor (beta chain) under discussion was sequenced for a study of Graves' ophthalmopathy and Graves' hyperthyroidism. Findings and caveats of the study: Blood also held most thyroid clonotypes expanded above 0.001 frequency.

With a duration under 3 months, ophthalmopathy in the donors showed moderate-to-severe activity, CAS ≥3 and NOSPECS ≥4. Establishment of the diagnosis relied upon clinical symptoms, serum thyroxine, TRAb, thyroid ultrasound and orbital computed tomography. RNA transcripts were the template, and TCR beta CDR3 regions were amplified from them. The first round was an RT-PCR with HTBI primers, and the second round was a multiplex PCR. MiXCR, applied by TCRdb to the multiplex PCR reads, yields one record per CDR3 protein. Of 650,000 to 900,000 distinct CDR3 sequences in the sample, 40% were seen once. Looked up from germline, CDR1 is SGDLS and CDR2 is YYNGEE. The CDR3 totals 15 residues. Trimming at V came to 4 bases and at J to 3 bases, leaving 7 bases not matched to a gene. Details on this clonotype: The antigen is unknown.

V is TRBV9 and J is TRBJ2-7; 10 nucleotides align to TRBD2. Sequencing was done on a sample of peripheral blood. The sequence was collected from an adult man with Graves' ophthalmopathy. CDR3 amino acids: CASSPASGSVYEQYF. As DNA, the CDR3 is TGTGCCAGCAGCCCGGCTAGCGGGAGTGTCTACGAGCAGTACTTC.